Listed below are T cell receptor beta chains from one sample, sequenced in a study of blood T cell repertoires in COVID-19. This table comes from immunoSEQ multiplex PCR, and its TCRdb copy is limited to in-frame clones, with some not included. The repertoire has roughly 380,000 clones, approximately 77% of them found once; the top ten carry 0.85% to 1.2%. Source material: peripheral blood. All receptors come from a human donor with acute or convalescent COVID-19. The donor label of this sample is uncertain. Each CDR3 is given with its conserved first and last residue. A D gene is named only where the DNA matches it firmly.

>TRBD1|TRBV6-5|TRBJ1-2
CASRTGTGNYGYTF
>TRBD1|TRBV6-4|TRBJ1-2
CASSVTPGQNNGYTF
>TRBD2|TRBV18|TRBJ2-3
CASSLSGANTDTQYF
>.|TRBV5-1|TRBJ2-4
CASSFSGDRAKNIQYF
>TRBD1|TRBV5-6|TRBJ1-2
CASSLLSQNRGQVGYTF
>TRBD1|TRBV6-5|TRBJ1-3
CASKTDRAYTIYF
>.|TRBV6-6|TRBJ2-3
CASSASGSTDTQYF
>.|TRBV11-3|TRBJ2-1
CASSSGLAADEQFF
>TRBD2|TRBV7-2|TRBJ2-5
CASSLAGGRETQYF
>TRBD2|TRBV11-3|TRBJ2-3
CASSPGTSGDTDTQYF
>.|TRBV28|TRBJ2-7
CASSSLLGVTGNRVPYEQYF
>TRBD2|TRBV6-1|TRBJ2-1
CASSEETSGRDEQFF
>.|TRBV19|TRBJ1-5
CASRVGTNSNQPQHF
>.|TRBV7-6|TRBJ2-1
CASSFFRGDYNEQFF
>TRBD2|TRBV5-6|TRBJ2-1
CASSLARAREKGVNEQFF
>.|TRBV6-5|TRBJ1-5
CASREGNNQPQHF
>.|TRBV6-5|TRBJ1-5
CASSYAGNGQPQHF
>.|TRBV9|TRBJ2-1
CASSLARDFDHEQFF
>TRBD1|TRBV19|TRBJ1-5
CASRQTGTGFQPQHF
>TRBD1|TRBV7-2|TRBJ1-6
CASSWTGESTPLHF
>.|TRBV30|TRBJ1-4
CAWGTGLNEKLFF
>.|TRBV7-2|TRBJ1-1
CASSLGGRGTEAFF
>TRBD1|TRBV28|TRBJ1-2
CASIFRDRALYGYTF
>.|TRBV15|TRBJ1-2
CATSLQGSEGYTF
>.|TRBV5-6|TRBJ2-5
CASSAGLPYQETQYF
>.|TRBV6-6|TRBJ2-2
CASSYGGVNTGELFF
>.|TRBV4-2|TRBJ2-7
CASSPLGGTVSYEQYF
>TRBD1|TRBV4-1|TRBJ1-1
CASSQRQGPRGAFF
>TRBD1|TRBV10-2|TRBJ1-6
CASKTGGYNSPLHF
>.|TRBV7-8|TRBJ1-2
CASSLREGNYGYTF
>.|TRBV11-2|TRBJ1-1
CASSLGQGGTEAFF
>.|TRBV18|TRBJ1-2
CASSLSQGFGGYTF